The 23 T cell receptor beta chains reported below all come from one sample, sequenced in a study of blood T cell repertoires in COVID-19. TCRdb's copy holds only in-frame clones and misses some; the assay was immunoSEQ multiplex PCR. The sample holds about 210,000 clones, around 90% seen once. The sequenced sample consisted of peripheral blood. The receptors shown here come from a man younger than 45 with acute or convalescent COVID-19.

This chain uses TRBV25-1 with TRBJ2-2; no definite D call. Germline assignment: CDR1 MGHDK and CDR2 SYGVNS. V lost 0 bases to trimming and J lost 6 bases, with 5 bases between them. This CDR3 has 13 amino acids. CDR3: CASSEYRSGELFF. In DNA form, the CDR3 reads TGTGCCAGCAGTGAATATCGGTCCGGGGAGCTGTTTTTT.

Comments on this clone: Different DNA sequences within this sample yield the same CDR3. This rearrangement joins TRBV18 to TRBJ2-1, with D unclear. Trimming removed 2 bases from V and 8 bases from J, with 7 bases in between. The CDR3 sequence is 12 residues long. CDR1 and CDR2 from the germline V gene are KGHSH and LQKENI. The CDR3 reads CASSPSRDEQFF. The DNA of the CDR3 is TGTGCCAGCTCACCAAGCCGCGATGAGCAGTTCTTC.

V gene TRBV11-2 combines with J gene TRBJ1-3; no clear D gene. The CDR3 covers 16 residues. In germline, CDR1 is SGHAT, CDR2 FQNNGV. Between the trimmed V and J ends, which lost 1 base and 0 bases, there was a span of 10 bases. The CDR3 DNA follows: TGTGCCAGCAGCTTAGTTCCGTCCTCCTCTGGAAACACCATATATTTT. Translating gives CASSLVPSSSGNTIYF.

V usage is TRBV10-3 and J usage is TRBJ1-4; 7 nucleotides align to TRBD1. CDR1 ENHRY and CDR2 SYGVKD come from the germline V gene. CDR3 length: 13 amino acids. The V and J ends lost 2 bases and 8 bases, in that order; junction bases with no gene match: 2. CDR3 in amino acids: CAISENRGEKLFF. The DNA for the CDR3 is TGTGCCATCAGTGAGAACAGGGGAGAAAAACTGTTTTTT.

In this sample, this clone turned up a few times. The CDR3 coding sequence is TGTGCCAGCAGCCCCGAGATCTACACCGGGGAGCTGTTTTTT. It specifies CASSPEIYTGELFF. The chain uses TRBV5-5 and TRBJ2-2; D is unclear. Germline CDR1 and CDR2: SGHKS and YYEKEE (reference sequence). This CDR3 comprises 14 residues. The V and J ends lost 4 bases and 3 bases respectively, with 10 bases between them.

This clone appeared a few times. The chain employs TRBV28 and TRBJ1-5, with TRBD1 identical over 10 bases. The CDR3 has 16 amino acids. Germline V gives CDR1 MDHEN, CDR2 SYDVKM. Trimming took 5 bases from V and 7 from J; bases not matched to a gene: 11. The CDR3: CASSGDRGPRFQPQHF. CDR3 sequence (DNA): TGTGCCAGCAGTGGTGACAGGGGGCCACGATTCCAGCCCCAGCATTTT.

The V and J genes are TRBV6-5 and TRBJ1-2, with no clear D. CDR3 length: 14 amino acids. CDR1 and CDR2 from the germline V gene are MNHEY and SVGAGI. The V end lost 4 bases, the J end lost 5 bases, and 14 bases lay between the germline ends. CDR3 region: CASSSVRTEYGYTF. CDR3 nucleotides: TGTGCCAGCAGTTCTGTAAGAACGGAGTATGGCTACACCTTC.

The chain recombines TRBV7-9 with TRBJ1-5; possibly TRBD1 for D (5 bases). Trimming took 4 bases from V and 10 from J, leaving 14 bases between them. The CDR3 is 13 residues long. Germline CDR1 SEHNR, CDR2 FQNEAQ (reference sequence). This chain's CDR3 is CASSSGEGRPQHF. CDR3 in DNA: TGTGCCAGCAGCTCGGGAGAGGGGCGTCCCCAGCATTTT.

V is TRBV2 and J is TRBJ2-7; D is perhaps TRBD2 (5 bases). Germline V gene sequence: CDR1 SNHLY, CDR2 FYNNEI. This CDR3 is built from 15 residues. V gave up 1 base and J gave up 2 bases, with 12 bases separating them. The CDR3 loop reads CASSEGRVPPYEQYF. Here the CDR3 DNA reads TGTGCCAGCAGTGAAGGGCGGGTCCCACCCTACGAGCAGTACTTC.

The chain recombines TRBV29-1 with TRBJ2-7; tentative D call: TRBD1 (5 bases). In germline, CDR1 is SQVTM, CDR2 ANQGSEA. This CDR3 has 13 amino acids. Trimming left V 4 bases short and J 3 bases short, with 13 bases between. CDR3 protein: CSVVGVLSYEQYF. The CDR3 nucleotides read TGCAGCGTTGTAGGGGTGTTGAGCTACGAGCAGTACTTC.

This chain connects TRBV14 to TRBJ2-1, with 11 bases aligning to TRBD1. This CDR3 contains 16 residues. Unmatched junction bases numbered 7, after V lost 1 base and J lost 8 bases. Germline loops: CDR1 SGHDN, CDR2 FVKESK. The CDR3 reads CASSQAPRTGGHEQFF. CDR3 nucleotides: TGTGCCAGCAGCCAAGCCCCTAGGACAGGGGGCCATGAGCAGTTCTTC.

As regards this clone: The same CDR3 can be traced to other DNA sequences in this sample. This chain uses TRBV3-1 (or the pseudogene TRBV3-2) with TRBJ2-3, with unresolved D. CDR1 is LGHDT and CDR2 is YNNKEL in the germline V gene (reference sequence). Trimming left V 3 bases short and J 0 bases short, with 7 bases between. This CDR3 has 14 residues. The CDR3 region is CASSQAGSTDTQYF. CDR3 nucleotides: TGTGCCAGCAGCCAGGCAGGTAGCACAGATACGCAGTATTTT.

In DNA, the CDR3 is TGTGCCAGCAGCCTGGAGGGGAGGCTATCATACGAGCAGTACTTC. Translated: CASSLEGRLSYEQYF. The chain recombines TRBV7-8 with TRBJ2-7, with a weak D call TRBD2 (6 bases). Germline V gene sequence: CDR1 SGHVS, CDR2 FQNEAQ. This CDR3 has 15 amino acids. Trimming removed 5 bases from V and 4 bases from J, with 18 bases in between.

CDR3 sequence (DNA): TGCGCCAGCAGCACCCGGGACAGGGTCGCGAACACCGGGGAGCTGTTTTTT. Encoded protein: CASSTRDRVANTGELFF. The chain links TRBV5-1 to TRBJ2-2; TRBD1 matches at 9 bases. Germline V lookup: CDR1 SGHRS, CDR2 YFSETQ. After removal of 4 bases from V and 0 bases from J, the junction contained 7 bases not matched to a gene. The CDR3 runs to 17 residues.

V gene TRBV11-1 combines with J gene TRBJ1-1, with 9 bases identical to TRBD1. Germline lookup yields CDR1 SGHAT and CDR2 FQDESV (reference sequence). The CDR3 sequence is 15 residues long. V was clipped by 5 bases and J by 4 bases; unmatched bases: 8. CDR3 region: CASSIGQGRRTEAFF. The CDR3 region has the DNA TGTGCCAGCAGCATAGGACAGGGGAGGCGCACTGAAGCTTTCTTT.

The chain has TRBV3-1 (or the pseudogene TRBV3-2) and TRBJ2-3; maybe TRBD2 (6 bases). Trimming took off 0 bases at V and 6 bases at J, with 19 bases between the two ends. Germline CDR1 and CDR2: LGHDT and YNNKEL (reference sequence). The CDR3 consists of 17 residues. CDR3 bases: TGTGCCAGCAGCCAAGATGCACTAGCCGACCCGCCGGATACGCAGTATTTT. Protein sequence: CASSQDALADPPDTQYF.

The CDR3, as DNA: TGTGCCAGCAGCGTCTCGGTAGCGGGGTACAATGAGCAGTTCTTC. Its protein is CASSVSVAGYNEQFF. The genes are TRBV9 and TRBJ2-1, with TRBD2 identical over 8 bases. J lost 4 bases, V lost 2 bases, and 5 bases had no gene match. The CDR3 sequence is 15 residues long. Germline V gene data show CDR1 as SGDLS and CDR2 as YYNGEE.

This sequence joins TRBV28 and TRBJ2-3; 9 bases map to TRBD2. The CDR3 covers 18 residues. CDR1 MDHEN and CDR2 SYDVKM come from the germline V gene. With 5 bases clipped from V and 2 bases from J, the junction kept 14 bases outside the gene matches. This chain's CDR3 is CASSPETPLAGTTDTQYF. The CDR3, as DNA: TGTGCCAGCAGTCCCGAAACCCCCCTAGCGGGGACCACAGATACGCAGTATTTT.

V gene TRBV2 combines with J gene TRBJ1-5, with D uncertain. Germline CDR1 reads SNHLY; CDR2 reads FYNNEI. There are 12 residues in the CDR3. The V end was cut by 3 bases, the J end by 5 bases, with 5 bases between. The CDR3 DNA reads as TGTGCCAGCAGTGACAGATATCAGCCCCAGCATTTT. Translating gives CASSDRYQPQHF.

This clone was counted a few times. CDR3 loop: CASVERGYNEQFF. CDR3 DNA: TGTGCCAGTGTTGAGCGGGGATACAATGAGCAGTTCTTC. This sequence joins TRBV7-9 and TRBJ2-1, with 7 bases fitting TRBD2. There are 13 residues in the CDR3. V was clipped by 9 bases and J by 4 bases; unmatched bases: 6. Per the germline V gene, CDR1 is SEHNR and CDR2 is FQNEAQ (reference sequence).

The CDR3 protein is CASSGGSLYGYTF. In nucleotides, the CDR3 is TGCGCCAGCAGTGGCGGGAGTCTCTATGGCTACACCTTC. The chain couples TRBV10-2 to TRBJ1-2; D is undetermined. Germline V gives CDR1 WSHSY, CDR2 SAAADI. V was cut by 4 bases and J by 4 bases, with 10 bases left in between. This CDR3 spans 13 amino acids.

The V call is TRBV19, the J call TRBJ2-6; 9 positions match TRBD1. With V trimmed by 6 bases and J by 4 bases, 4 bases remained unmatched. The CDR3 has 15 residues. Germline V gene data show CDR1 as LNHDA and CDR2 as SQIVND (reference sequence). For the CDR3, the DNA is TGTGCCAGTAGGGACAGGGGTTCCGGGGCCAACGTCCTGACTTTC. This encodes CASRDRGSGANVLTF.

This chain joins TRBV19 and TRBJ1-1; D is undetermined. Germline V CDR1 and CDR2: LNHDA, SQIVND (reference sequence). The length of the CDR3 is 16 residues. The V end lost 0 bases, the J end lost 4 bases, and 15 bases lay between the germline ends. The CDR3 nucleotides read TGTGCCAGTAGTATAGATGGCAGGAAGTCTGGCACTGAAGCTTTCTTT. Translated, it gives CASSIDGRKSGTEAFF.